This T cell receptor (beta chain) was captured in a study of cytomegalovirus exposure and HLA in healthy donors. Broader study findings: In the 120 or so validation repertoires, about 94% of cluster scores exceeded 0, per a later analysis. Through in vitro validation, three CMV-associated chains were shown to be specific for CMV antigens.

Here immunoSEQ multiplex PCR was the method, and the copy in TCRdb shows in-frame clones only, minus some. The table has about 140,000 clones, almost 85% seen once; the top ten hold more than 1.4%. Remarks on this clone: Its antigen is unknown.

Germline V gene lookup returns CDR1 KGHSH and CDR2 LQKENI. The V and J ends lost 5 bases and 0 bases respectively, with 14 bases between them. CDR3 length: 16 amino acids. The chain recombines TRBV18 with TRBJ1-5; a possible D gene is TRBD1 (6 bases). The specimen was PBMCs. The clonotype comes from a woman aged 25-40 years in good health and CMV-seronegative. CDR3 nucleotide sequence: TGTGCCAGCTCATCCCAAGGGACACTTAGCAATCAGCCCCAGCATTTT. Encoded protein: CASSSQGTLSNQPQHF.